This entry lists 24 T cell receptor beta chains sequenced from one sample in a study of blood T cells in healthy people across ages. Then a second PCR, running roughly 7 to 11 cycles, was carried out with a sample-barcoded 5' primer and a J-beta primer mix. TCRdb independently ran MiXCR on the 5' RACE reads; one entry per CDR3 protein. The table has about 1.4 million distinct CDR3 sequences, approximately 63% seen once; the top ten hold over 6.5%. Sequences were obtained from blood. Every receptor here comes from a man between 18 and 29 years old in good health.

This chain uses TRBV4-3 with TRBJ2-7, with TRBD1 as a possible D gene (6 bases). Matching the DNA end better, TRBJ2-1 makes the J call doubtful. The CDR3 has 18 residues. Per the germline V gene, CDR1 is LGHNA and CDR2 is YSLEER. The CDR3 is CASSPIPMGANRGGEQFF. CDR3 nucleotide sequence: TGCGCCAGCAGCCCCATCCCCATGGGGGCCAACCGAGGGGGTGAGCAGTTCTTC.

The J gene is TRBJ2-4, the V gene TRBV2; 8 nucleotides match TRBD2. Losses at the gene ends were 5 bases for V and 8 bases for J; bases not matched to a gene: 8. CDR1 and CDR2 from the germline V gene are SNHLY and FYNNEI. The CDR3 contains 14 residues. DNA of the CDR3: TGTGCCAGCAGTAGCGGGGGCGCATCTGACATTCAGTACTTC. The encoded protein is CASSSGGASDIQYF. The variable domain in full, completed from reference TRBV2 and TRBJ2-4, reads EPEVTQTPSHQVTQMGQEVILRCVPISNHLYFYWYRQILGQKVEFLVSFYNNEISEKSEIFDDQFSVERPDGSNFTLKIRSTKLEDSAMYFCASSSGGASDIQYFGAGTRLSVL.

The chain has TRBV27 and TRBJ2-2; tentative D call: TRBD2 (6 bases). Trimming cost V 5 bases and J 7 bases, with 14 bases left between them. The V gene's germline CDR1 is MNHEY and CDR2 SMNVEV (reference sequence). The length of the CDR3 is 14 residues. The CDR3 nucleotides read TGTGCCAGCAGTCCGCTAGCGTCGGGCGGGGAGCTGTTTTTT. Its protein product is CASSPLASGGELFF.

The chain employs TRBV4-2 and TRBJ2-4; 7 bases are a match to TRBD1. The last part of the DNA fits TRBJ2-7 better; the J call may be wrong. This CDR3 has 16 amino acids. Germline V gene data show CDR1 as LGHNA and CDR2 as YNFKEQ. The CDR3 loop is CASSQETGTEGYEQYF. The CDR3 DNA reads TGTGCCAGCAGCCAAGAAACCGGGACAGAAGGGTACGAGCAGTACTTC.

The sample holds a few counts of this clonotype. As DNA, the CDR3 is TGTGCCATCAGTGAGTCGACGTGGGACAGCGTTAACTATGGCTACACCTTC. Its protein is CAISESTWDSVNYGYTF. V is TRBV10-3 and J is TRBJ1-2; TRBD1 agrees at 7 bases. The CDR3 runs 17 residues. The junction had 8 bases not matched to a gene; V was cut back by 0 bases and J by 1 base. Germline V lookup: CDR1 ENHRY, CDR2 SYGVKD.

CDR3 amino acids: CAIKGTENTEAFF. DNA for the CDR3: TGTGCCATCAAGGGAACGGAGAACACTGAAGCTTTCTTT. The rearrangement links TRBV10-3 to TRBJ1-1, with D unclear. Germline V gene lookup returns CDR1 ENHRY and CDR2 SYGVKD. This CDR3 has 13 residues. Trimming removed 7 bases from V and 1 base from J, with 10 bases in between.

The chain combines TRBV7-9 with TRBJ2-7; 7 positions match TRBD1. This CDR3 spans 16 amino acids. The junction had 8 bases not matched to a gene; V was cut back by 1 base and J by 2 bases. In germline, CDR1 is SEHNR, CDR2 FQNEAQ (reference sequence). The CDR3 reads CASSLVRDSGTYEQYF. CDR3 DNA sequence: TGTGCCAGCAGCTTAGTCAGGGACAGCGGCACCTACGAGCAGTACTTC.

This sequence joins TRBV10-3 and TRBJ1-6; possible D gene TRBD1, 5 bases. Germline loops: CDR1 ENHRY, CDR2 SYGVKD. Trimming shortened V by 5 bases and J by 7 bases, and 15 bases separated the two germline ends. The CDR3 covers 15 residues. The CDR3 DNA sequence: TGTGCCATCAGTCATGCCGGGACTGAGAATTCACCCCTCCACTTT. Its protein product is CAISHAGTENSPLHF.

The chain joins TRBV6-1 to TRBJ2-1, with D uncertain. Germline V gene sequence: CDR1 MNHNS, CDR2 SASEGT. This CDR3 is built from 11 residues. V was clipped by 8 bases and J by 2 bases, with 4 bases between them. CDR3: CASWAYNEQFF. The DNA of the CDR3 is TGTGCCAGCTGGGCCTACAATGAGCAGTTCTTC.

The genes are TRBV6-2 or TRBV6-3 and TRBJ2-3, with 8 nucleotides matching TRBD2. J gave up 2 bases and V 2 bases, and 6 bases lay outside the gene matches. The CDR3 runs to 16 residues. The germline V gene encodes CDR1 MNHEY and CDR2 SVGEGT. CDR3: CASSYKSGGLTDTQYF. The DNA for the CDR3 is TGTGCCAGCAGTTACAAGAGCGGGGGCCTCACAGATACGCAGTATTTT.

The CDR3 is CASSQDRETEYQETRYF. The CDR3 region has the DNA TGCGCCAGCAGCCAAGATCGAGAGACAGAGTACCAAGAGACCCGGTACTTC. V gene TRBV4-1 combines with J gene TRBJ2-4, with D possibly matching TRBD1 (5 bases). This CDR3 is 17 amino acids long. Germline-derived CDR1 and CDR2 are MGHRA and YSYEKL. The germline V and J ends were trimmed by 0 bases and 15 bases, with 27 bases remaining between them.

The chain uses TRBV6-2 or TRBV6-3 and TRBJ2-7; 9 bases are shared with TRBD2. The DNA end is more similar to TRBJ2-5, so the J call may be wrong. The germline gives CDR1 MNHEY, CDR2 SVGEGT. The CDR3 has 15 residues. CDR3 region: CASSPLKGLAETQYF. In DNA, the CDR3 is TGTGCCAGCAGCCCGCTCAAAGGACTAGCGGAGACCCAGTACTTC.

This chain links TRBV6-6 with TRBJ2-4; the match to TRBD2 covers 8 bases. J lost 13 bases, V lost 5 bases, and 16 bases had no gene match. This CDR3 is built from 15 residues. From germline, CDR1 is MNHNY and CDR2 SVGAGI (reference sequence). DNA for the CDR3: TGTGCCAGCAGTCCCAATCGGGAGGGGACGGGGGAGCAGTACTTC. Its protein product is CASSPNREGTGEQYF.

This clonotype was recorded only once. The chain carries TRBV29-1 and TRBJ2-5, with 9 positions matching TRBD2. From germline, CDR1 is SQVTM and CDR2 ANQGSEA. V lost 4 bases to trimming and J lost 9 bases; unmatched junction nucleotides: 9. The CDR3 covers 13 residues. The CDR3 sequence is CSVVGLGTSPQYF. CDR3 DNA sequence: TGCAGCGTTGTAGGTTTAGGGACTAGCCCCCAGTACTTC.

The chain employs TRBV2 and TRBJ2-3, with 9 positions matching TRBD1. Losses at the gene ends were 8 bases for V and 5 bases for J; bases not matched to a gene: 11. Germline V lookup: CDR1 SNHLY, CDR2 FYNNEI. The CDR3 runs 15 residues. CDR3 DNA: TGTGCCAGCCTAATCCGGGACAGGGCAAAAGATACGCAGTATTTT. The encoded protein is CASLIRDRAKDTQYF.

This rearrangement joins TRBV20-1 to TRBJ1-1; TRBD1 is a possible D gene (6 bases). V was clipped by 5 bases and J by 1 base, with 11 bases between them. Germline CDR1 reads DFQATT; CDR2 reads SNEGSKA (reference sequence). The CDR3 length is 13 residues. Written as DNA, the CDR3 is TGCAGTGCTGCGGGACATAAGAACACTGAAGCTTTCTTT. Protein sequence: CSAAGHKNTEAFF.

The rearrangement joins TRBV3-1 to TRBJ1-1, with a possible D match to TRBD1 (6 bases). There are 15 residues in the CDR3. Germline V gene sequence: CDR1 LGHDT, CDR2 YNNKEL (reference sequence). Trimming removed 0 bases at V and 3 bases at J, with 11 bases between. The CDR3 loop is CASSQETGRDTEAFF. CDR3 nucleotides: TGTGCCAGCAGCCAAGAAACAGGGAGGGACACTGAAGCTTTCTTT.

There are a few counts of this clonotype. The chain combines TRBV15 with TRBJ1-5; D possibly corresponds to TRBD1 (5 bases). The CDR3 covers 15 residues. CDR1 is LNHNV, CDR2 YYDKDF, per germline (reference sequence). V lost 2 bases to trimming and J lost 0 bases, with 8 bases between them. The CDR3 region has the DNA TGTGCCACCAGCAGATACAGGAATAGCAATCAGCCCCAGCATTTT. Residues: CATSRYRNSNQPQHF.

The V and J genes are TRBV18 and TRBJ2-7, with 7 nucleotides matching TRBD1. The CDR3 spans 17 residues. Germline trimming cut 3 bases from V and 7 bases from J; bases unmatched to any gene: 18. Germline CDR1 is KGHSH and CDR2 is LQKENI. The DNA for the CDR3 is TGTGCCAGCTCACCTGCCGAAAGGGACAGCATCTACAATGAGCAGTACTTC. Residues: CASSPAERDSIYNEQYF.

The chain links TRBV10-2 to TRBJ1-6; 7 nucleotides match TRBD1. The germline CDR1 and CDR2 sequences are WSHSY and SAAADI. The CDR3 runs 19 residues. Trimming removed 2 bases from V and 7 bases from J; junction bases left unmatched: 17. The CDR3 coding sequence is TGCGCCAGCAGTGAGAGCGGGCCGGACAGGTACGATAGGAATTCACCCCTCCACTTT. Its translation is CASSESGPDRYDRNSPLHF.

V usage is TRBV4-3 and J usage is TRBJ1-2; 9 bases align to TRBD1. The germline gives CDR1 LGHNA, CDR2 YSLEER. V shed 0 bases and J 2 bases; nucleotides not matched to a gene: 13. The CDR3 has 19 amino acids. This CDR3 is CASSQDLQGAYSGNYGYTF. The CDR3 DNA reads TGCGCCAGCAGCCAAGATTTACAGGGGGCCTATTCGGGGAACTATGGCTACACCTTC.

The V call is TRBV2, the J call TRBJ2-3; 10 bases agree with TRBD2. CDR1 and CDR2 (germline): SNHLY, FYNNEI. The CDR3 is 16 residues long. The J segment lost 1 base and the V segment lost 8 bases, leaving 9 bases of the junction unmatched. In nucleotides, the CDR3 is TGTGCCAGCCTCCTAGCGGGAGAATTCGGCACAGATACGCAGTATTTT. Encoded protein: CASLLAGEFGTDTQYF.

DNA for the CDR3: TGTGCCAGCAGCCAGACGACAGGGGGTGTGCAGCCCCAGCATTTT. Protein product: CASSQTTGGVQPQHF. The V call is TRBV7-2, the J call TRBJ1-5; 9 positions agree with TRBD1. The CDR3 is 15 residues long. Germline-derived CDR1 and CDR2 are SGHTA and FQGNSA. The junction had 9 bases not matched to a gene; V was cut back by 5 bases and J by 7 bases.

In DNA, the CDR3 is TGCGCCAGCAGAACTAGAATTACAGGGTATGAGCAGTACTTC. Its protein is CASRTRITGYEQYF. The chain has TRBV4-1 and TRBJ2-5; maybe TRBD1 (6 bases). The length of the CDR3 is 14 residues. The germline CDR1 and CDR2 sequences are MGHRA and YSYEKL. Trimming shortened V by 6 bases and J by 11 bases, and 22 bases separated the two germline ends.